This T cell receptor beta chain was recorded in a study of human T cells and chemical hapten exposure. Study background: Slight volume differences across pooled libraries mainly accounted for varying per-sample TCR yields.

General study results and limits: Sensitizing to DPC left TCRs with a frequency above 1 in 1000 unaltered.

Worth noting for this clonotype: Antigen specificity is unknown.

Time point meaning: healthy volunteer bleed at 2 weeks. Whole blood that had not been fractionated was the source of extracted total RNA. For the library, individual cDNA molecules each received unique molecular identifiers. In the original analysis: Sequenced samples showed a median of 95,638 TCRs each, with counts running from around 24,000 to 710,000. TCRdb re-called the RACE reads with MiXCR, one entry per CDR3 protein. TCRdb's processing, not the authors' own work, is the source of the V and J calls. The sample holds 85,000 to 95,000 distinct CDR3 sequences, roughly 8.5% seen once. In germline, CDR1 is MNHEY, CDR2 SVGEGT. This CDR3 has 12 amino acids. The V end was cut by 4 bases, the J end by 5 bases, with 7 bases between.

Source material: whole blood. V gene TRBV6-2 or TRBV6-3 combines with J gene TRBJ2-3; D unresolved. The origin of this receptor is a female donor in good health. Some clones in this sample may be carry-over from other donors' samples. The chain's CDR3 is CASSSTEDTQYF. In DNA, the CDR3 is TGTGCCAGCAGTTCGACCGAAGATACGCAGTATTTT.